The clone carrying this TCR beta chain was detected only a few times. Its antigen is unknown. This record comes from a study of CD8 T cells in ankylosing spondylitis. Study conclusions and caveats: With a CD8+ phenotype, disease-linked clones were relatively rare in peripheral blood. Reactive arthritis synovial fluid and blood previously showed some of these motif variants. Significant enrichment of disease-linked clones was reportedly seen in matched ankylosing spondylitis synovial fluid.

CDR3 length equals 13 residues. Trimming took 4 bases from V and 1 from J, leaving 8 bases between them. CDR1 is SGHNT and CDR2 is YYREEE in the germline V gene (reference sequence). TCRdb re-called the 5' RACE reads with MiXCR, one entry per CDR3 protein. The sample holds tens of thousands of distinct CDR3 sequences, approximately 9.9% seen once. V and J are TRBV5-4 and TRBJ1-2; tentative D call: TRBD1 (5 bases). Sequencing was carried out using blood, either unsorted or a sorted T cell fraction (not recorded which). This TCR derives from a male donor with ankylosing spondylitis or in good health (not recorded which). The DNA for the CDR3 is TGTGCCAGCAGCAGGGACGGTAACTATGGCTACACCTTC. This gives the protein CASSRDGNYGYTF.